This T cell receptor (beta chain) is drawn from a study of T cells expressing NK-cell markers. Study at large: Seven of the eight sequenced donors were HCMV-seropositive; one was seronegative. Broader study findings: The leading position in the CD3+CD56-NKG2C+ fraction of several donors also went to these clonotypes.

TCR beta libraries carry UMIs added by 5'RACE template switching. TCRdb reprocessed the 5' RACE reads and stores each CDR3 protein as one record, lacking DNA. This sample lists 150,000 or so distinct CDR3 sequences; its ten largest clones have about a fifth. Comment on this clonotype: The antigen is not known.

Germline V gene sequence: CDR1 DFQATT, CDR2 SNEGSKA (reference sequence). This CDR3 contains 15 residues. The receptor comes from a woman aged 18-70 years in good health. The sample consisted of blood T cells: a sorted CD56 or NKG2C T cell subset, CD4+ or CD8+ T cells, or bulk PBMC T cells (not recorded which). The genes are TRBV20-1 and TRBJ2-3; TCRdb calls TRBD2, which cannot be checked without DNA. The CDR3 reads CSARGIAKSTDTQYF.